The T cell receptor (beta chain) described here comes from a study of T cell responses to AZD1222 COVID-19 vaccine. The length of the CDR3 is 12 residues. V was pared by 0 bases and J by 15 bases, with 13 bases between. Germline V gene lookup returns CDR1 SGHRS and CDR2 YFSETQ. Using immunoSEQ multiplex PCR, the repertoire was profiled, and TCRdb retains in-frame clones only, with some absent. The sample has 150,000 to 200,000 clones; around 90% are singletons. The receptor's source is an adult who received the AZD1222 COVID-19 vaccine. The chain couples TRBV5-1 to TRBJ2-1, with D perhaps matching TRBD2 (5 bases). Sequencing was performed on peripheral blood, taken 28 days after the second AZD1222 dose. This chain's CDR3 is CASSLVPGSRFF. The CDR3 DNA reads TGCGCCAGCAGCTTGGTACCGGGATCGAGGTTCTTC. The full variable domain, rest sourced from reference TRBV5-1 and TRBJ2-1, is KAGVTQTPRYLIKTRGQQVTLSCSPISGHRSVSWYQQTPGQGLQFLFEYFSETQRNKGNFPGRFSGRQFSNSRSEMNVSTLELGDSALYLCASSLVPGSRFFGPGTRLTVL.